Following are 24 T cell receptor beta chains from one sample sequenced in a study of shared clonotypes between healthy human individuals. Repertoires were generated with immunoSEQ multiplex PCR, while TCRdb's copy carries only in-frame clones and drops some. This table holds some 1.4 million clones, around 95% found once. Input material: naive CD4+ T cells sorted from blood. Subset defined: CD45RA+ positively selected. Receptors originate from a man under 40 in good health.

This clone was observed a few times. Different DNA sequences within this sample yield the same CDR3. The chain couples TRBV5-4 to TRBJ2-1; 9 bases fit TRBD1. V was clipped by 3 bases and J by 1 base; unmatched bases: 5. This CDR3 has 16 residues. Germline lookup yields CDR1 SGHNT and CDR2 YYREEE (reference sequence). Here the CDR3 DNA reads TGTGCCAGCAGCTCCCCGGGACAGGGTTCCTACAATGAGCAGTTCTTC. This translates into CASSSPGQGSYNEQFF.

The chain uses TRBV4-3 and TRBJ1-2; 9 nucleotides align to TRBD1. With V trimmed by 1 base and J by 3 bases, 3 bases remained unmatched. Germline V gene sequence: CDR1 LGHNA, CDR2 YSLEER. CDR3 length: 15 residues. As DNA, the CDR3 is TGCGCCAGCAGCCAAGGGGACAGGGAGGACTATGGCTACACCTTC. It specifies CASSQGDREDYGYTF.

The V call is TRBV11-2, the J call TRBJ2-1, with 9 bases identical to TRBD2. This CDR3 contains 16 residues. The junction had 9 bases not matched to a gene; V was cut back by 5 bases and J by 4 bases. The germline V gene encodes CDR1 SGHAT and CDR2 FQNNGV. CDR3: CASSPRSSGMYNEQFF. CDR3 bases: TGTGCCAGCAGCCCCCGTTCTAGCGGGATGTACAATGAGCAGTTCTTC.

The chain combines TRBV7-2 with TRBJ2-1; perhaps TRBD1 as D (6 bases). Germline V CDR1 and CDR2: SGHTA, FQGNSA. The CDR3 runs 13 residues. V was cut by 7 bases and J by 4 bases, with 11 bases left in between. The CDR3 DNA sequence: TGTGCCAGCAACCCACAGGGATACAATGAGCAGTTCTTC. It is translated as CASNPQGYNEQFF.

This clone is a singleton in its sample. The rearrangement uses TRBV5-1 and TRBJ2-5; 12 bases are a match to TRBD1. This CDR3 is 18 amino acids long. The junction had 16 bases not matched to a gene; V was cut back by 5 bases and J by 5 bases. CDR1 SGHRS and CDR2 YFSETQ come from the germline V gene. CDR3 amino acids: CASSPGTGGSKRYETQYF. DNA for the CDR3: TGCGCCAGCAGTCCCGGGACAGGGGGCTCCAAACGCTATGAGACCCAGTACTTC. Full variable domain (outside the CDR3, taken from reference TRBV5-1 and TRBJ2-5): KAGVTQTPRYLIKTRGQQVTLSCSPISGHRSVSWYQQTPGQGLQFLFEYFSETQRNKGNFPGRFSGRQFSNSRSEMNVSTLELGDSALYLCASSPGTGGSKRYETQYFGPGTRLLVL.

This chain joins TRBV27 and TRBJ2-1; 7 bases are shared with TRBD2. The length of the CDR3 is 14 residues. V shed 3 bases, J shed 7 bases, and the junction held 6 bases outside the gene matches. CDR1 and CDR2 (germline): MNHEY, SMNVEV (reference sequence). As DNA, the CDR3 is TGTGCCAGCAGTTTCACCCGACTAGCAAATGAGCAGTTCTTC. It translates to CASSFTRLANEQFF.

Turning to this clone: Other DNA sequences within the sample encode an identical CDR3. V and J are TRBV19 and TRBJ2-7; D remains ambiguous. In germline, CDR1 is LNHDA, CDR2 SQIVND (reference sequence). Trimming removed 3 bases from V and 1 base from J, with 7 bases in between. The CDR3 has 13 residues. CDR3: CASSIVGSYEQYF. For the CDR3, the DNA is TGTGCCAGTAGTATCGTGGGTTCCTACGAGCAGTACTTC. Together with reference TRBV19 and TRBJ2-7, the CDR3 gives the full variable domain: DGGITQSPKYLFRKEGQNVTLSCEQNLNHDAMYWYRQDPGQGLRLIYYSQIVNDFQKGDIAEGYSVSREKKESFPLTVTSAQKNPTAFYLCASSIVGSYEQYFGPGTRLTVT.

A single count supports this clone. The J gene is TRBJ1-2, the V gene TRBV18, with D maybe TRBD1 (6 bases). Per germline, CDR1 KGHSH and CDR2 LQKENI. The CDR3 is made up of 15 amino acids. V was pared by 2 bases and J by 5 bases, with 15 bases between. The CDR3 is CASSPVPGGGYGYTF. The CDR3, as DNA: TGTGCCAGCTCACCAGTCCCAGGAGGGGGATATGGCTACACCTTC.

This clone occurred once. The chain uses TRBV9 and TRBJ2-2; the D gene is possibly TRBD2 (5 bases). Trimming removed 3 bases at V and 4 bases at J, with 13 bases between. CDR3 length: 15 residues. Germline V gives CDR1 SGDLS, CDR2 YYNGEE. The CDR3 loop reads CASSDAGLTTGELFF. CDR3 coding DNA: TGTGCCAGCAGCGACGCGGGCCTAACCACCGGGGAGCTGTTTTTT.

CDR3 sequence: CASSLLKDLRSTDTQYF. CDR3 in DNA: TGTGCCAGCAGCTTGCTAAAGGACCTTAGGTCCACAGATACGCAGTATTTT. The chain joins TRBV11-2 to TRBJ2-3; D is unclear. The V gene lost 3 bases and the J gene lost 2 bases, with 18 bases spanning the gap. Germline CDR1 and CDR2: SGHAT and FQNNGV. This CDR3 region has 17 residues.

This clone was observed a handful of times. Other DNA sequences in this specimen translate into the identical CDR3. This rearrangement joins TRBV2 to TRBJ1-1; D not resolved. The CDR3 is made up of 12 amino acids. CDR1 and CDR2 from the germline V gene are SNHLY and FYNNEI. V was cut by 4 bases and J by 2 bases, with 5 bases left in between. CDR3 nucleotides: TGTGCCAGCAGTGTGGTAAACACTGAAGCTTTCTTT. Protein sequence: CASSVVNTEAFF.

The V gene is TRBV10-3, the J gene TRBJ2-7, with 7 bases lining up with TRBD2. The ends lost 6 bases at V and 0 bases at J; junction bases unmatched: 8. The V gene's germline CDR1 is ENHRY and CDR2 SYGVKD. The CDR3 runs to 15 residues. The CDR3 bases are TGTGCCATCAGCCATAGCGGGTCAAGCTCCTACGAGCAGTACTTC. This sequence encodes CAISHSGSSSYEQYF.

V gene TRBV10-2 combines with J gene TRBJ2-1; D ambiguous. Deletions cut 6 bases from V and 2 bases from J, with 8 bases between. CDR1 and CDR2 from the germline V gene are WSHSY and SAAADI. The CDR3 has 13 amino acids. DNA of the CDR3: TGCGCCAGCAGAAAAGAAACCTACAATGAGCAGTTCTTC. Translated: CASRKETYNEQFF.

The V gene is TRBV7-3, the J gene TRBJ2-3; 10 bases line up with TRBD2. Germline CDR1 and CDR2: SGHTA and FQGTGA. After removal of 0 bases from V and 6 bases from J, the junction contained 6 bases not matched to a gene. The CDR3 has 16 amino acids. This chain's CDR3 is CASSLTVSGRDDTQYF. Here the CDR3 DNA reads TGTGCCAGCAGCTTAACGGTGAGCGGGAGGGACGATACGCAGTATTTT. Drawing the rest from reference TRBV7-3 and TRBJ2-3, the complete variable domain is GAGVSQTPSNKVTEKGKYVELRCDPISGHTALYWYRQSLGQGPEFLIYFQGTGAADDSGLPNDRFFAVRPEGSVSTLKIQRTERGDSAVYLCASSLTVSGRDDTQYFGPGTRLTVL.

The rearrangement uses TRBV18 and TRBJ2-1; the match to TRBD2 covers 7 bases. In germline, CDR1 is KGHSH, CDR2 LQKENI. CDR3 size: 17 residues. The junction had 6 bases not matched to a gene; V was cut back by 1 base and J by 0 bases. CDR3 DNA sequence: TGTGCCAGCTCACCACTTTCCGGCGGGAGCTCCTACAATGAGCAGTTCTTC. It is translated as CASSPLSGGSSYNEQFF.

This chain joins TRBV7-9 and TRBJ2-1, with D perhaps TRBD1 (6 bases). Trimming took 5 bases from V and 5 from J, leaving 13 bases between them. The CDR3 covers 14 residues. Germline V gene sequence: CDR1 SEHNR, CDR2 FQNEAQ (reference sequence). The CDR3 loop reads CASSPGTPDNEQFF. The CDR3 nucleotides are TGTGCCAGCAGCCCCGGGACACCCGACAATGAGCAGTTCTTC.

The chain links TRBV19 to TRBJ1-2, with TRBD1 matching 7 bases. Trimming removed 4 bases from V and 4 bases from J; junction bases left unmatched: 12. The germline gives CDR1 LNHDA, CDR2 SQIVND (reference sequence). The CDR3 has 16 amino acids. Here the CDR3 reads CASSTLKQGIPYGYTF. CDR3 sequence (DNA): TGTGCCAGTAGTACGCTCAAACAGGGGATTCCCTATGGCTACACCTTC.

V and J are TRBV7-9 and TRBJ2-7, with 9 bases fitting TRBD1. This CDR3 comprises 16 residues. The germline V gene has CDR1 SEHNR and CDR2 FQNEAQ (reference sequence). Trimming removed 5 bases from V and 1 base from J; junction bases left unmatched: 9. The CDR3 region is CASSKTTGTGSYEQYF. CDR3 coding DNA: TGTGCCAGCAGCAAAACGACCGGGACAGGGTCCTACGAGCAGTACTTC.

The genes are TRBV19 and TRBJ2-1; TRBD2 matches 10 bases. Germline values: CDR1 LNHDA, CDR2 SQIVND (reference sequence). The ends lost 7 bases at V and 5 bases at J; junction bases unmatched: 8. The CDR3 loop spans 15 amino acids. In DNA, the CDR3 is TGTGCCAGTACACGATGGACTAGCGGAAACAATGAGCAGTTCTTC. This codes for CASTRWTSGNNEQFF.

The rearrangement joins TRBV11-2 to TRBJ1-1; D remains unclear. Trimming shortened V by 1 base and J by 0 bases, and 6 bases separated the two germline ends. Germline CDR1 SGHAT, CDR2 FQNNGV. The CDR3 is made up of 14 amino acids. Written as DNA, the CDR3 is TGTGCCAGCAGCTTAGCCCTTGTGAACACTGAAGCTTTCTTT. Translating gives CASSLALVNTEAFF.

J is TRBJ2-3 and V is TRBV28; no firm D call. With 6 bases removed from V and 5 bases from J, the gap between germline ends came to 12 bases. This CDR3 region has 13 residues. Germline V gene sequence: CDR1 MDHEN, CDR2 SYDVKM. The CDR3: CASRFGGRDTQYF. CDR3 nucleotides: TGTGCCAGCAGGTTCGGTGGAAGAGATACGCAGTATTTT.

This clone appeared once. This rearrangement joins TRBV18 to TRBJ2-1, with D maybe TRBD2 (6 bases). CDR3 length: 16 amino acids. Germline-derived CDR1 and CDR2 are KGHSH and LQKENI. The V end lost 1 base, the J end lost 3 bases, and 13 bases lay between the germline ends. This CDR3 reads CASSPRSGLNYNEQFF. The CDR3 DNA is TGTGCCAGCTCACCACGTTCGGGACTGAACTACAATGAGCAGTTCTTC.

The CDR3 nucleotides are TGTGCCACCACAGACAGGGCTGGGGGGACTGAAGCTTTCTTT. The encoded protein is CATTDRAGGTEAFF. V is TRBV2 and J is TRBJ1-1; 7 positions match TRBD1. CDR3 length: 14 amino acids. V shed 10 bases, J shed 5 bases, and the junction held 13 bases outside the gene matches. The germline gives CDR1 SNHLY, CDR2 FYNNEI. The variable domain in full, completed from reference TRBV2 and TRBJ1-1, reads EPEVTQTPSHQVTQMGQEVILRCVPISNHLYFYWYRQILGQKVEFLVSFYNNEISEKSEIFDDQFSVERPDGSNFTLKIRSTKLEDSAMYFCATTDRAGGTEAFFGQGTRLTVV.

This chain connects TRBV2 to TRBJ2-7; 10 bases fit TRBD1. Germline assignment: CDR1 SNHLY and CDR2 FYNNEI. J lost 4 bases, V lost 9 bases, and 9 bases had no gene match. The CDR3 covers 14 residues. The CDR3 DNA reads as TGTGCCAGTTGCCGGGACAGGGGTTTTTACGAGCAGTACTTC. Protein sequence: CASCRDRGFYEQYF.